This TCR beta chain is from a study of cytomegalovirus exposure and HLA in healthy donors. There are 16 residues in the CDR3. V shed 0 bases and J shed 0 bases, with 9 bases lying between them. CDR1 LGHNA and CDR2 YSLEER come from the germline V gene. The PCR was carried out with 60 Vbeta primers and 13 Jbeta primers. The assay was immunoSEQ multiplex PCR, and TCRdb's table has in-frame clones only and misses some. The table has some 81,000 clones, about 69% seen once. This chain links TRBV4-3 with TRBJ2-1; D is unresolved. The TCR sequence derives from a woman aged 40 to 49 in good health and CMV-seropositive. The sequencing sample was made of PBMCs. CDR3 sequence reads: CASSQDMSDSYNEQFF. In DNA form, the CDR3 reads TGCGCCAGCAGCCAAGATATGAGTGACTCCTACAATGAGCAGTTCTTC.